One sample yielded the 32 T cell receptor beta chains listed below, sequenced in a study of T cells in localized non-small cell lung cancer. Libraries were prepared by immunoSEQ multiplex PCR; TCRdb keeps only in-frame clonotypes and omits some of them. Of tens of thousands of clones in the sample, roughly 77% were seen once. Sequences were derived from PBMCs, sampled before any cancer treatment. Every receptor here comes from a woman between 35 and 70 years old with stage II squamous cell lung carcinoma.

This clone came up a few times. The chain has TRBV27 and TRBJ1-2; 7 nucleotides align to TRBD1. The germline CDR1 and CDR2 sequences are MNHEY and SMNVEV (reference sequence). Trimming took 5 bases from V and 6 from J; bases not matched to a gene: 6. The CDR3 is made up of 13 amino acids. The CDR3 is CASSQQGYHGYTF. CDR3 nucleotide sequence: TGTGCCAGCAGTCAACAGGGGTACCATGGCTACACCTTC.

The chain links TRBV27 to TRBJ1-4; a possible D gene is TRBD1 (5 bases). The CDR3 runs 15 residues. Germline V gene data show CDR1 as MNHEY and CDR2 as SMNVEV (reference sequence). V was shortened by 2 bases and J by 7 bases, with 14 bases between the two germline ends. CDR3 bases: TGTGCCAGCAGTTTAACAGGCTCTAGCGGTGAAAAACTGTTTTTT. It is translated as CASSLTGSSGEKLFF.

The chain is built from TRBV5-1 and TRBJ1-2; D not certain. Germline assignment: CDR1 SGHRS and CDR2 YFSETQ. The CDR3 sequence is 14 residues long. The ends were cut back, 1 base at V and 4 bases at J, with 11 bases in the middle. CDR3 amino acids: CASSLSQDPYGYTF. In DNA form, the CDR3 reads TGCGCCAGCAGCTTGAGCCAGGATCCCTATGGCTACACCTTC.

This clone has a single count. The V call is TRBV6-4, the J call TRBJ2-3, with D uncertain. The CDR3 length is 14 residues. With 6 bases removed from V and 4 bases from J, the gap between germline ends came to 14 bases. CDR1 and CDR2 from the germline V gene are MRHNA and SNTAGT. The chain's CDR3 is CASSQFWDADTQYF. The CDR3 DNA is TGTGCCAGCAGCCAATTCTGGGATGCAGATACGCAGTATTTT.

The V call is TRBV28, the J call TRBJ2-1, with TRBD2 identical over 12 bases. The germline V gene has CDR1 MDHEN and CDR2 SYDVKM. V shed 6 bases, J shed 11 bases, and the junction held 8 bases outside the gene matches. The CDR3 length is 14 residues. Here the CDR3 reads CASSAGLAGRKQFF. As DNA, the CDR3 is TGTGCCAGCAGCGCCGGACTAGCGGGGAGGAAGCAGTTCTTC.

V and J are TRBV7-8 and TRBJ1-1; D is unclear. Trimming left V 3 bases short and J 1 base short, with 6 bases between. Germline CDR1 reads SGHVS; CDR2 reads FQNEAQ. The CDR3 has 13 residues. This CDR3 reads CASSFGGNTEAFF. The CDR3 nucleotides read TGTGCCAGCAGCTTCGGCGGGAACACTGAAGCTTTCTTT.

The CDR3, as DNA: TGCAGCGTTGAGACTTCTTGGACTAGCGGGAGGCCTCACTCCTACAATGAGCAGTTCTTC. As protein: CSVETSWTSGRPHSYNEQFF. This chain links TRBV29-1 with TRBJ2-1; the match to TRBD2 covers 14 bases. Germline V gene lookup returns CDR1 SQVTM and CDR2 ANQGSEA. This CDR3 region has 20 residues. Losses at the gene ends were 3 bases for V and 0 bases for J; bases not matched to a gene: 13.

This chain connects TRBV10-3 to TRBJ2-1, with TRBD2 matching over 10 bases. CDR1 ENHRY and CDR2 SYGVKD come from the germline V gene. This CDR3 region has 14 residues. Trimming removed 4 bases from V and 8 bases from J; junction bases left unmatched: 5. CDR3 DNA: TGTGCCATCAGTGGTCTAGCGGGAGAAGATGAGCAGTTCTTC. This gives the protein CAISGLAGEDEQFF.

In its sample, this clone was seen once. The chain couples TRBV18 to TRBJ2-5, with D perhaps matching TRBD1 or TRBD2 (5 bases each). CDR1 KGHSH and CDR2 LQKENI come from the germline V gene. Trimming stripped 0 bases from V and 4 bases from J, with 12 bases between. The length of the CDR3 is 15 residues. DNA of the CDR3: TGTGCCAGCTCACCACCGTCCGGGACGGGAGAGACCCAGTACTTC. It encodes CASSPPSGTGETQYF.

This chain links TRBV6-5 with TRBJ1-6; D is uncertain. This CDR3 has 14 amino acids. V lost 5 bases, J lost 7 bases, and 12 bases lay in between. Per germline, CDR1 MNHEY and CDR2 SVGAGI. Here the CDR3 DNA reads TGTGCCAGCAGTCACGTAACGGTGAATTCACCCCTCCACTTT. Translating it yields CASSHVTVNSPLHF.

The chain links TRBV9 to TRBJ2-2; D perhaps matches TRBD2 (6 bases). Trimming took off 0 bases at V and 7 bases at J, with 16 bases between the two ends. The CDR3 has 16 amino acids. Germline loops: CDR1 SGDLS, CDR2 YYNGEE. DNA of the CDR3: TGTGCCAGCAGCGTAGCTTCGGGGGTAAAAGACGGGGAGCTGTTTTTT. This sequence encodes CASSVASGVKDGELFF.

The CDR3 DNA is TGCAGCGTTGATTGGGGGGCCGGGGAGACCCAGTACTTC. Translated: CSVDWGAGETQYF. J is TRBJ2-5 and V is TRBV29-1; D tentatively reads TRBD1 or TRBD2 (6 bases each). CDR1 is SQVTM, CDR2 ANQGSEA, per germline. There are 13 residues in the CDR3. V shed 3 bases and J shed 5 bases, with 13 bases lying between them.

This clone turned up a few times. The rearrangement links TRBV7-6 to TRBJ2-2, with D uncertain. Germline values: CDR1 SGHVS, CDR2 FNYEAQ. The CDR3 sequence is 14 residues long. The germline V and J ends were trimmed by 5 bases and 1 base, with 8 bases remaining between them. The DNA of the CDR3 is TGTGCCAGCAGCCGTTCTGAGAACACCGGGGAGCTGTTTTTT. This encodes CASSRSENTGELFF.

V usage is TRBV18 and J usage is TRBJ1-4, with D perhaps matching TRBD1 (5 bases). The V and J ends lost 0 bases and 8 bases respectively, with 13 bases between them. The CDR3 runs 15 residues. The germline CDR1 and CDR2 sequences are KGHSH and LQKENI. The CDR3 DNA sequence: TGTGCCAGCTCACCACCGAGCCAGGGAGGGGAAAAACTGTTTTTT. Encoded protein: CASSPPSQGGEKLFF.

V gene TRBV7-8 combines with J gene TRBJ2-5; a possible D gene is TRBD2 (5 bases). Germline CDR1 is SGHVS and CDR2 is FQNEAQ. This CDR3 has 12 residues. Trimming removed 5 bases at V and 5 bases at J, with 9 bases between. DNA for the CDR3: TGTGCCAGCAGCCGGGGTGGCGAGACCCAGTACTTC. Its protein is CASSRGGETQYF. The variable domain in full, with the rest retrieved from reference TRBV7-8 and TRBJ2-5, is GAGVSQSPRYKVAKRGQDVALRCDPISGHVSLFWYQQALGQGPEFLTYFQNEAQLDKSGLPSDRFFAERPEGSVSTLKIQRTQQEDSAVYLCASSRGGETQYFGPGTRLLVL.

This chain uses TRBV11-2 with TRBJ1-1; D remains unclear. This CDR3 is 12 amino acids long. Germline-derived CDR1 and CDR2 are SGHAT and FQNNGV. The V end lost 2 bases, the J end lost 7 bases, and 8 bases lay between the germline ends. CDR3 in amino acids: CASSLTPFEAFF. In DNA, the CDR3 is TGTGCCAGCAGCTTAACCCCGTTTGAAGCTTTCTTT. Supplemented by reference TRBV11-2 and TRBJ1-1, the full variable domain reads EAGVAQSPRYKIIEKRQSVAFWCNPISGHATLYWYQQILGQGPKLLIQFQNNGVVDDSQLPKDRFSAERLKGVDSTLKIQPAKLEDSAVYLCASSLTPFEAFFGQGTRLTVV.

The V and J genes are TRBV28 and TRBJ1-1, with D possibly matching TRBD1 (5 bases). The CDR3 has 13 amino acids. Germline values: CDR1 MDHEN, CDR2 SYDVKM. Trimming removed 2 bases from V and 1 base from J, with 5 bases in between. Written as DNA, the CDR3 is TGTGCCAGCAGTTTAGGGGGGAACACTGAAGCTTTCTTT. Its protein is CASSLGGNTEAFF.

Many counts were recorded for this clone. V usage is TRBV7-2 and J usage is TRBJ2-1; 14 bases map to TRBD2. There are 15 residues in the CDR3. Trimming cost V 4 bases and J 9 bases; bases outside gene matches: 5. Germline V CDR1 and CDR2: SGHTA, FQGNSA. The CDR3 here is CASSSTSGGALEQFF. CDR3 sequence (DNA): TGTGCCAGCAGCTCGACTAGCGGGGGGGCGCTTGAGCAGTTCTTC.

The genes are TRBV4-3 and TRBJ2-1; D is unresolved. Germline CDR1 and CDR2: LGHNA and YSLEER. Trimming removed 0 bases at V and 3 bases at J, with 12 bases between. The CDR3 has 16 residues. CDR3 in DNA: TGCGCCAGCAGCCAAGATATCGCAGGTCTCTACAATGAGCAGTTCTTC. This encodes CASSQDIAGLYNEQFF.

V and J are TRBV15 and TRBJ1-1; TRBD1 might be the D (5 bases). The ends were cut back, 3 bases at V and 8 bases at J, with 10 bases in the middle. In germline, CDR1 is LNHNV, CDR2 YYDKDF (reference sequence). The CDR3 loop spans 12 amino acids. The CDR3 region is CATSRLQAEAFF. The CDR3 DNA is TGTGCCACCAGCAGGTTACAGGCCGAAGCTTTCTTT.

The chain couples TRBV9 to TRBJ2-1; D call uncertain. Trimming took off 4 bases at V and 8 bases at J, with 19 bases between the two ends. Germline lookup yields CDR1 SGDLS and CDR2 YYNGEE. The CDR3 has 15 residues. The CDR3: CASSLTTSSSDEQFF. The CDR3 region has the DNA TGTGCCAGCAGCCTTACTACCAGCTCATCCGATGAGCAGTTCTTC.

This sequence joins TRBV5-1 and TRBJ2-5, with 12 bases identical to TRBD2. Matching the DNA end better, TRBJ2-7 makes the J call doubtful. Germline values: CDR1 SGHRS, CDR2 YFSETQ. The CDR3 is 15 residues long. CDR3 nucleotides: TGCGCCAGCAGCTTGGGACTAGCGGGAGCCTACGAGCAGTACTTC. This encodes CASSLGLAGAYEQYF.

The chain uses TRBV19 and TRBJ2-1; TRBD1 aligns across 8 bases. Germline V CDR1 and CDR2: LNHDA, SQIVND (reference sequence). The length of the CDR3 is 15 residues. The V gene end was trimmed by 4 bases and the J gene end by 4 bases; junction bases not matched to a gene: 6. The CDR3 region is CASSSQGALYNEQFF. CDR3 in DNA: TGTGCCAGTAGTAGTCAGGGGGCGCTATACAATGAGCAGTTCTTC.

This clone has only a few counts. The chain has TRBV9 and TRBJ2-3, with TRBD2 identical over 7 bases. From germline, CDR1 is SGDLS and CDR2 YYNGEE. The length of the CDR3 is 15 residues. The J segment lost 4 bases and the V segment lost 4 bases, leaving 9 bases of the junction unmatched. CDR3 sequence reads: CASSPGGGGADTQYF. CDR3 coding DNA: TGTGCCAGCAGCCCTGGGGGGGGAGGGGCAGATACGCAGTATTTT.

This rearrangement joins TRBV5-6 to TRBJ2-2; D uncertain. V dropped 3 bases and J dropped 3 bases, with 12 bases sitting between them. This CDR3 has 15 residues. Germline CDR1 reads SGHDT; CDR2 reads YYEEEE. The CDR3 region has the DNA TGTGCCAGCAGCTACCTGACGGGCGACACCGGGGAGCTGTTTTTT. Its protein product is CASSYLTGDTGELFF.

V gene TRBV20-1 combines with J gene TRBJ2-5; D gene ambiguous. The length of the CDR3 is 11 residues. The germline CDR1 and CDR2 sequences are DFQATT and SNEGSKA (reference sequence). The ends were cut back, 2 bases at V and 5 bases at J, with 6 bases in the middle. The CDR3 nucleotides read TGCAGTGCTAGATTAGAGGAGACCCAGTACTTC. Translation: CSARLEETQYF.

The chain couples TRBV29-1 to TRBJ1-1; weak D call: TRBD1 (5 bases). CDR3 length: 14 residues. V was clipped by 7 bases and J by 1 base, with 16 bases between them. Germline V lookup: CDR1 SQVTM, CDR2 ANQGSEA. CDR3 residues: CSAALGRPNTEAFF. For the CDR3, the DNA is TGCAGCGCTGCATTGGGGCGCCCGAACACTGAAGCTTTCTTT.

In DNA, the CDR3 is TGTGCCAGCAGCCCCTCAGCGGGGTACGAGCAGTACGTC. It codes for CASSPSAGYEQYV. The chain joins TRBV6-5 to TRBJ2-7, with 7 bases lining up with TRBD2. V lost 6 bases, J lost 4 bases, and 6 bases stayed unmatched. CDR1 MNHEY and CDR2 SVGAGI come from the germline V gene. The CDR3 is 13 amino acids.

This sequence joins TRBV5-1 and TRBJ1-3; D remains unclear. CDR3 length: 16 residues. V was cut by 0 bases and J by 3 bases, with 13 bases left in between. Per the germline V gene, CDR1 is SGHRS and CDR2 is YFSETQ. CDR3 sequence reads: CASSLADSLNGNTIYF. For the CDR3, the DNA is TGCGCCAGCAGCTTGGCCGATTCGTTGAATGGAAACACCATATATTTT. The variable domain in full, with the rest retrieved from reference TRBV5-1 and TRBJ1-3, is KAGVTQTPRYLIKTRGQQVTLSCSPISGHRSVSWYQQTPGQGLQFLFEYFSETQRNKGNFPGRFSGRQFSNSRSEMNVSTLELGDSALYLCASSLADSLNGNTIYFGEGSWLTVV.

V and J are TRBV6-1 and TRBJ1-1, with 8 bases matching TRBD1. There are 15 residues in the CDR3. CDR1 and CDR2 (germline): MNHNS, SASEGT. V lost 6 bases to trimming and J lost 7 bases; unmatched junction nucleotides: 13. As DNA, the CDR3 is TGTGCCAGCAGGGACACAGGACAGGGAAGAAGTGAAGCTTTCTTT. It codes for CASRDTGQGRSEAFF.

The chain carries TRBV27 and TRBJ2-1; weak D call: TRBD2 (6 bases). Per germline, CDR1 MNHEY and CDR2 SMNVEV (reference sequence). The V gene lost 5 bases and the J gene lost 3 bases, with 17 bases spanning the gap. There are 16 residues in the CDR3. The CDR3 here is CASSTLAGLGYNEQFF. As DNA, the CDR3 is TGTGCCAGCAGTACCTTGGCGGGATTAGGCTACAATGAGCAGTTCTTC.

The V and J genes are TRBV7-3 and TRBJ1-1; D is unresolved. V lost 1 base and J 0 bases, leaving 15 bases between the germline ends. CDR3 length: 17 amino acids. Looked up from germline, CDR1 is SGHTA and CDR2 is FQGTGA. This chain's CDR3 is CASSLIPSPVMNTEAFF. The CDR3 DNA is TGTGCCAGCAGCTTAATCCCGAGCCCCGTTATGAACACTGAAGCTTTCTTT.